This T cell receptor (beta chain) originates from a study of shared clonotypes between healthy human individuals. The length of the CDR3 is 13 residues. The ends were cut back, 2 bases at V and 2 bases at J, with 7 bases in the middle. Per the germline V gene, CDR1 is LNHDA and CDR2 is SQIVND (reference sequence). Assay: immunoSEQ multiplex PCR; the TCRdb copy retains only in-frame clones and omits some. The table lists approximately 1.5 million clones, roughly 98.5% of them singletons, with under 0.45% in the top ten. The rearrangement uses TRBV19 and TRBJ2-7; D gene ambiguous. The TCR comes from a man aged 25-45 years in good health. What was sequenced was naive CD4+ T cells sorted from blood. As for subset: CD45RA+ positively selected. The CDR3 reads CASSISLAYEQYF. CDR3 sequence (DNA): TGTGCCAGTAGTATAAGTTTGGCCTACGAGCAGTACTTC. Complete variable domain (other parts from reference TRBV19 and TRBJ2-7): DGGITQSPKYLFRKEGQNVTLSCEQNLNHDAMYWYRQDPGQGLRLIYYSQIVNDFQKGDIAEGYSVSREKKESFPLTVTSAQKNPTAFYLCASSISLAYEQYFGPGTRLTVT.